This TCR beta chain was obtained from a study of OX40 agonist ivuxolimab in advanced cancers. About the research overall: Given to patients was ivuxolimab, an agonistic anti-OX40 (CD134) antibody.

Points from the study as a whole: Among the least clonally expanded were partial responders at 0.1-3.0 mg/kg.

The repertoire was sequenced with immunoSEQ multiplex PCR; TCRdb's copy has only in-frame clones and lacks some. Among some 44,000 clones listed, over 70% were seen once. V dropped 2 bases and J dropped 1 base, with 7 bases sitting between them. CDR1 MDHEN and CDR2 SYDVKM come from the germline V gene. CDR3 size: 14 residues. Only one count was recorded for this clone. What it recognizes is unknown. The starting material was CD4+ or CD8+ T cells sorted from blood, obtained in a trial of the OX40 agonist ivuxolimab. The sequence was obtained from an adult with an advanced solid tumor such as melanoma, head and neck, liver or kidney cancer. The gene calls are TRBV28 and TRBJ2-3; no clear D. The CDR3 DNA reads TGTGCCAGCAGTTTAACACAACGCACAGATACGCAGTATTTT. Amino acid sequence: CASSLTQRTDTQYF.